The table lists the clone carrying this T cell receptor beta chain with a few counts. Its target is unknown. Ophthalmopathy patients showed a Clinical Activity Score of at least 3, NOSPECS grade of at least 4 and duration under 3 months. It was uncontrolled infection, other autoimmune disease, pregnancy or lactation that excluded patients. The data are from a study of T cells in Graves' hyperthyroidism and ophthalmopathy. What was amplified from RNA transcripts were TCR beta CDR3 regions. Initially, a first-round RT-PCR of the TCR CDR3 employed the HTBI primer set. MiXCR, applied by TCRdb to the multiplex PCR reads, yields one record per CDR3 protein. The table has around 600,000 distinct CDR3 sequences, approximately 15% seen once; the top ten hold less than 9%. The study, taken as a whole, reports: Blood samples included most of the expanded thyroid clonotypes exceeding 0.001.

The V end lost 7 bases, the J end lost 7 bases, and 20 bases lay between the germline ends. CDR3 length: 14 residues. Germline V gene sequence: CDR1 DFQATT, CDR2 SNEGSKA (reference sequence). This receptor was identified in a woman in her late teens or twenties with Graves' ophthalmopathy. This chain links TRBV20-1 with TRBJ2-1; possibly TRBD2 for D (6 bases). Sequenced: blood. The CDR3: CSENENGSGNEQFF. CDR3 nucleotide sequence: TGCAGTGAGAATGAGAACGGGAGTGGAAATGAGCAGTTCTTC.